This TCR beta chain was found in a study of blood T cell repertoires in COVID-19. Study as a whole: T cells, B-cell-depleted T cells, or PBMCs supplied cDNA or gDNA.

V was clipped by 1 base and J by 1 base; unmatched bases: 2. This CDR3 is 15 amino acids long. The germline gives CDR1 SGDLS, CDR2 YYNGEE. Enrolled through a virtual design, the participants were between about 18 and 100 years of age and came from some 25 US areas. Cohort placement rested on clinical history that participants reported themselves. How the authors handled the data: Amplified reference gene primers provided the basis for estimating nucleated cell counts. Repertoires were generated with immunoSEQ multiplex PCR, while TCRdb's copy carries only in-frame clones and drops some. The V and J calls and clone size come from that table; D and trimming were worked out from the DNA. Among 230,000 or so clones listed, approximately 88% were seen once. This clone was counted a single time.

The rearrangement uses TRBV9 and TRBJ2-5, with 9 bases aligning to TRBD2. The receptor's source is a woman in her forties with acute COVID-19. Input material: PBMCs or T cells enriched from blood (not recorded which). CDR3 nucleotides: TGTGCCAGCAGCGTATCAGCGGGGGGCCAAGAGACCCAGTACTTC. It encodes CASSVSAGGQETQYF.